This T cell receptor (beta chain) was sequenced during a study of beta chain features in type 1 diabetes. Study in general: No age, gender or cell yield differences were seen between patients and healthy donors.

Notes on this clone: Its antigen is as yet unknown.

Reverse transcribing all isolated RNA meant expressed TCRB transcripts were sequenced. Profiled with immunoSEQ multiplex PCR; TCRdb holds only in-frame clones, not every one. The top ten clones hold 0.013% to 0.015% of a sample with a few hundred thousand clones, less than 15% of them seen once. The study's findings and limits: In every one of the four CD4+ subsets, TCRB CDR3s were moderately but significantly shorter in Type 1 diabetes patients.

The CDR3 covers 15 residues. Germline lookup yields CDR1 KGHSH and CDR2 LQKENI. The trim removed 4 bases at V and 3 bases at J, leaving 8 bases unmatched. This clonotype originated in a young woman with type 1 diabetes. Sequenced input: naive CD4+ T cells from blood. This chain joins TRBV18 and TRBJ1-2; 7 bases agree with TRBD1. The CDR3 DNA reads TGTGCCAGCTCACTACAGACAGGGCGGGACTATGGCTACACCTTC. Its translation is CASSLQTGRDYGYTF.